This is a list of T cell receptor beta chains from one sample in a study of PD-1 blockade in classical Hodgkin lymphoma. Profiling relied on immunoSEQ multiplex PCR, and the TCRdb table lists in-frame clones only, not all of them. The sample includes roughly 97,000 clones, approximately 80% seen only once; the top ten take more than 10%. The sample consisted of peripheral blood mononuclear cells (PBMCs), taken at baseline. These receptors all come from a human donor with classical Hodgkin lymphoma. Each CDR3 is given with its conserved first and last residue. The D gene is left open where the match is weak. Some rows mark clone size as missing; the rest say once, few, many or name a class of expanded clone.

j_call d_call clone_size v_call cdr3_nt cdr3_aa
TRBJ2-7 TRBD1 - TRBV19 TGTGCCAGTAGTATACTCGGGACAGGCGCCCTCTCCTACGAGCAGTACTTC CASSILGTGALSYEQYF
TRBJ2-7 - - TRBV13 TGTGCCAGCAGGATACAAAGCTCCTACGAGCAGTACTTC CASRIQSSYEQYF
TRBJ2-7 TRBD1 - TRBV19 TGTGCCAGTAGTATCGCGGACAGGGGGATGTCCTACGAGCAGTACTTC CASSIADRGMSYEQYF
TRBJ2-1 - - TRBV18 TGTGCCAGCTCACCTTCTGAGGAGCAGTTCTTC CASSPSEEQFF
TRBJ1-4 - - TRBV11-2 TGTGCCAGCAGCATCCCGGGGGCTTCTAATGAAAAACTGTTTTTT CASSIPGASNEKLFF
TRBJ2-1 - - TRBV19 TGTGCCAGTAGTATACTAACGGGAGTGGGTAATGAGCAGTTCTTC CASSILTGVGNEQFF
TRBJ1-1 - - TRBV6-5 TGTGCCAGCAGATCCCCAGGGGAGGGCACTGAAGCTTTCTTT CASRSPGEGTEAFF
TRBJ2-3 TRBD2 - TRBV6-1 TGTGCCAGCAGTCCGGGACTAGCGGCAGATACGCAGTATTTT CASSPGLAADTQYF
TRBJ2-7 TRBD1 - TRBV18 TGTGCCAGCTCCCCCGGGACAGGGTATGACGAGCAGTACTTC CASSPGTGYDEQYF
TRBJ2-7 - - TRBV11-2 TGTGCCAGCAGCCTCGACACATATACCTACGAGCAGTACTTC CASSLDTYTYEQYF
TRBJ2-2 TRBD2 - TRBV5-1 TGCGCCAGCCGGACTAGCGGGCACACCGGGGAGCTGTTTTTT CASRTSGHTGELFF
TRBJ1-5 TRBD1 once TRBV30 TGTGCCTGGAGTATCTCGGGACAGTTGGGGCAGCCCCAGCATTTT CAWSISGQLGQPQHF